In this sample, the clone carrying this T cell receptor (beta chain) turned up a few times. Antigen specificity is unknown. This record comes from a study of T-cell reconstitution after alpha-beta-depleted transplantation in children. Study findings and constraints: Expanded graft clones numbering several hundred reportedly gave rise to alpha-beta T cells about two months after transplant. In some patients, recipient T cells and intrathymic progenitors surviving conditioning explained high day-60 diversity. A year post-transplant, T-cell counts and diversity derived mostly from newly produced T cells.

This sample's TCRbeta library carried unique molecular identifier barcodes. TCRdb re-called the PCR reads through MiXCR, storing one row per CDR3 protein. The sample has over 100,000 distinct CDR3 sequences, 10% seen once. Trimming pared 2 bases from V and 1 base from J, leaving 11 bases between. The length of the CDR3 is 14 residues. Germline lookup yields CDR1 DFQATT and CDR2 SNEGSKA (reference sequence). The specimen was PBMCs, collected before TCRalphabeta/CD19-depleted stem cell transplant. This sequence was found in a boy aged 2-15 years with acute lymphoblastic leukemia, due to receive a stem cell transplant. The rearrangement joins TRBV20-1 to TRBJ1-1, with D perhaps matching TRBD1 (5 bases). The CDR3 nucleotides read TGCAGTGCTAGAAGGGGCAGTAAGAACACTGAAGCTTTCTTT. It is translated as CSARRGSKNTEAFF.